This paragraph covers one TCR beta chain sequence. The sample originates from a study of PD-1 blockade in classical Hodgkin lymphoma. The patients all showed relapse after autologous stem cell transplantation, while their brentuximab vedotin exposure varied. Purification of CD4+ T cells from thawed PBMCs was achieved by magnetic negative selection. The CDR3 consists of 18 residues. TCRdb's table, derived via immunoSEQ multiplex PCR, lists solely in-frame clones and lacks some. The sample records 30,000 or so clones, approximately 85% being singletons. This receptor was obtained from a human donor with classical Hodgkin lymphoma. The sample here was CD4+ T cells from blood, taken at baseline. The chain has TRBV1 and TRBJ2-3; the table's D call of TRBD2 was not tested on the DNA. TRBV1 is a pseudogene locus. CDR3 amino acids: CTSSPVRTSGRHTDTQYF. In DNA, the CDR3 is TGCACCAGCAGCCCGGTGAGGACTAGCGGGAGACATACAGATACGCAGTATTTT.